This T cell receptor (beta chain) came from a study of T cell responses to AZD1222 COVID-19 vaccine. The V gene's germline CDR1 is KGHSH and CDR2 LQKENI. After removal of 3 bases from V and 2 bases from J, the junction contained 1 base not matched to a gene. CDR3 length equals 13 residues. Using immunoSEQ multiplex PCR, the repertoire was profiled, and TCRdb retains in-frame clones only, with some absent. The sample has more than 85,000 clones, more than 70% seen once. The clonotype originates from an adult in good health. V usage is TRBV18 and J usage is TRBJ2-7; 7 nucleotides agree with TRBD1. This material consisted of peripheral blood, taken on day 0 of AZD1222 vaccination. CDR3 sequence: CASSPQGAYEQYF. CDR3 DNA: TGTGCCAGCTCACCTCAGGGGGCCTACGAGCAGTACTTC. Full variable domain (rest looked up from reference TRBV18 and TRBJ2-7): NAGVMQNPRHLVRRRGQEARLRCSPMKGHSHVYWYRQLPEEGLKFMVYLQKENIIDESGMPKERFSAEFPKEGPSILRIQQVVRGDSAAYFCASSPQGAYEQYFGPGTRLTVT.